This section outlines one TCR beta chain sequence together with its context. The data stem from a study of blood T cell repertoires in COVID-19. Sequencing used immunoSEQ multiplex PCR; TCRdb keeps in-frame clones, though not all of them. The table records 210,000 or so clones, roughly nine tenths of them present only once. Trimming removed 2 bases from V and 0 bases from J, with 5 bases in between. The V gene's germline CDR1 is KGHSH and CDR2 LQKENI. CDR3 length: 15 residues. The TCR sequence derives from a man aged 30-40 years with acute or convalescent COVID-19. The chain is built from TRBV18 and TRBJ1-6; D gene ambiguous. Input material: peripheral blood. The CDR3 region is CASSPESSYNSPLHF. The DNA of the CDR3 is TGTGCCAGCTCACCAGAGAGCTCCTATAATTCACCCCTCCACTTT.